Below, one T cell receptor beta chain is given with its context. The target antigen is unknown. These data are taken from a study of post-analysis software for immune sequencing data. Study at large: Disease trajectories encompassed relapsing-remitting, secondary progressive and progressive-relapsing multiple sclerosis.

Notes on the study in general: Controls showed significantly higher normalized Chao1 diversity than did multiple sclerosis patients. Patients showed TRBV5-6, TRBV5-1 and TRBV20-1 among five TRBV segments more frequent than in controls.

The CDR3 consists of 15 residues. Germline lookup yields CDR1 SGDLS and CDR2 YYNGEE. Trimming pared 0 bases from V and 1 base from J, leaving 9 bases between. Unique molecular identifiers were carried by the TCR beta cDNA libraries. Via MiXCR, TCRdb re-called the PCR reads, giving one row per CDR3 protein. Of 750,000 to 950,000 distinct CDR3 sequences listed, approximately 50% are singletons. The sequence was obtained from a girl between 5 and 17 years old with multiple sclerosis. The chain links TRBV9 to TRBJ2-3; D unclear. Material: blood. The CDR3 is CASSVDSPGTDTQYF. CDR3 in DNA: TGTGCCAGCAGCGTAGACTCCCCGGGCACAGATACGCAGTATTTT.